Presented here are 20 T cell receptor beta chains from one specimen sequenced in a study of CD8+CD57+ T cells in acquired aplastic anemia. Genomic DNA constituted the template upon which TCR beta VDJ and CDR3 profiling was performed. A single record per CDR3 protein comes from TCRdb applying MiXCR to the reads. The repertoire holds more than 40,000 distinct CDR3 sequences, around 73% seen once, with 30% to 40% in the top ten. Sequenced sample: sorted CD4+, CD8+, or CD8+CD57+ T cells (not recorded which) from PBMCs. These receptors all come from a human donor in good health, serving as a control.

The genes are TRBV25-1 and TRBJ1-3, with 9 bases identical to TRBD1. Germline trimming cut 1 base from V and 8 bases from J; bases unmatched to any gene: 6. CDR1 and CDR2 from the germline V gene are MGHDK and SYGVNS. This CDR3 spans 15 amino acids. CDR3 loop: CASSESLGQGDTIYF. CDR3 in DNA: TGTGCCAGCAGTGAATCCCTGGGACAGGGAGACACCATATATTTT.

This chain uses TRBV7-9 with TRBJ1-5, with 8 bases aligning to TRBD1. The V gene's germline CDR1 is SEHNR and CDR2 FQNEAQ (reference sequence). This CDR3 comprises 14 residues. J was trimmed by 7 bases and V by 9 bases; bases with no gene match: 11. In DNA, the CDR3 is TGTGCCAGTGGGGAGGACAGGGTTAACCAGCCCCAGCATTTT. Translated, it gives CASGEDRVNQPQHF.

This clonotype was seen only a few times. The rearrangement joins TRBV20-1 to TRBJ2-7, with 8 bases aligning to TRBD2. CDR3 length: 15 residues. Losses at the gene ends were 6 bases for V and 0 bases for J; bases not matched to a gene: 10. Germline values: CDR1 DFQATT, CDR2 SNEGSKA (reference sequence). Here the CDR3 DNA reads TGCAGTGCCCAGCGGGCGGGGGGAAGCTCCTACGAGCAGTACTTC. This encodes CSAQRAGGSSYEQYF.

In its sample, this clonotype was seen many times. Here the CDR3 reads CASSHHGSLADTQYF. The DNA for the CDR3 is TGTGCCAGCAGCCACCACGGCTCTTTGGCAGATACGCAGTATTTT. The chain recombines TRBV6-1 with TRBJ2-3; no clear D gene. V gave up 6 bases and J gave up 4 bases, with 17 bases separating them. CDR1 and CDR2 from the germline V gene are MNHNS and SASEGT. The CDR3 covers 15 residues.

V usage is TRBV10-3 and J usage is TRBJ2-1; D call uncertain. V lost 3 bases to trimming and J lost 2 bases, with 11 bases between them. The length of the CDR3 is 15 residues. Germline V gene lookup returns CDR1 ENHRY and CDR2 SYGVKD. DNA for the CDR3: TGTGCCATCAGTGATGGCGAGCAGGCCTACAATGAGCAGTTCTTC. The encoded protein is CAISDGEQAYNEQFF.

The genes are TRBV5-4 and TRBJ1-2, with D perhaps matching TRBD1 (6 bases). The CDR3 contains 15 residues. Per germline, CDR1 SGHNT and CDR2 YYREEE (reference sequence). Trimming pared 1 base from V and 8 bases from J, leaving 18 bases between. The DNA for the CDR3 is TGTGCCAGCAGCTTGATCCGGGGGCTAAGTAGGGGCTACACCTTC. It codes for CASSLIRGLSRGYTF.

The J gene is TRBJ1-6, the V gene TRBV10-3, with 7 bases matching TRBD1. V shed 11 bases, J shed 7 bases, and the junction held 8 bases outside the gene matches. The CDR3 length is 13 residues. Germline lookup yields CDR1 ENHRY and CDR2 SYGVKD. For the CDR3, the DNA is TGTGCCGCCAAGGGACAGTTGAATTCACCCCTCCACTTT. This sequence encodes CAAKGQLNSPLHF.

The chain recombines TRBV24-1 with TRBJ2-3, with 12 bases matching TRBD2. The trim removed 7 bases at V and 4 bases at J, leaving 2 bases unmatched. Germline-derived CDR1 and CDR2 are KGHDR and SFDVKD. CDR3 length equals 14 residues. CDR3 nucleotide sequence: TGTGCCACCAGGACTAGCGGGAGTTCAGATACGCAGTATTTT. Translating gives CATRTSGSSDTQYF.

This clonotype was seen a few times. The rearrangement links TRBV25-1 to TRBJ1-1; D is possibly TRBD1 (6 bases). Germline V gene data show CDR1 as MGHDK and CDR2 as SYGVNS. The CDR3 contains 20 residues. V dropped 2 bases and J dropped 1 base, with 26 bases sitting between them. As DNA, the CDR3 is TGTGCCAGCAGTGAAGGTCTTGGAGGAATGAGGGGGGGACGGAACACTGAAGCTTTCTTT. Its protein product is CASSEGLGGMRGGRNTEAFF. The full variable domain, completed using reference TRBV25-1 and TRBJ1-1, is EADIYQTPRYLVIGTGKKITLECSQTMGHDKMYWYQQDPGMELHLIHYSYGVNSTEKGDLSSESTVSRIRTEHFPLTLESARPSHTSQYLCASSEGLGGMRGGRNTEAFFGQGTRLTVV.

The J gene is TRBJ1-1, the V gene TRBV7-2, with a possible D match to TRBD1 (5 bases). Germline V lookup: CDR1 SGHTA, CDR2 FQGNSA. The CDR3 runs to 14 residues. V dropped 3 bases and J dropped 10 bases, with 18 bases sitting between them. CDR3 bases: TGTGCCAGCAGCTTTAGCGGAGGGACGGGGGGAGCTTTCTTT. Protein: CASSFSGGTGGAFF.

The rearrangement links TRBV20-1 to TRBJ1-1; D possibly corresponds to TRBD1 (6 bases). V was trimmed by 1 base and J by 4 bases, leaving 13 bases between them. Germline-derived CDR1 and CDR2 are DFQATT and SNEGSKA (reference sequence). The CDR3 spans 14 residues. Here the CDR3 reads CSARGGGRSTEAFF. CDR3 nucleotides: TGCAGTGCTAGAGGAGGGGGAAGGAGCACTGAAGCTTTCTTT.

The chain employs TRBV7-9 and TRBJ1-2; TRBD1 matches 8 bases. The germline V gene has CDR1 SEHNR and CDR2 FQNEAQ (reference sequence). The CDR3 covers 14 residues. V was clipped by 5 bases and J by 8 bases; unmatched bases: 10. The CDR3 DNA reads TGTGCCAGCAGCGTCGGACAGGGAATTAGCGGCTACACCTTC. Its protein product is CASSVGQGISGYTF.

V and J are TRBV19 and TRBJ1-2; the D gene is possibly TRBD1 (6 bases). V lost 5 bases to trimming and J lost 0 bases, with 13 bases between them. This CDR3 has 15 residues. The germline CDR1 and CDR2 sequences are LNHDA and SQIVND (reference sequence). CDR3 in amino acids: CASSVPGTTNYGYTF. CDR3 nucleotide sequence: TGTGCCAGTAGTGTCCCCGGGACAACTAACTATGGCTACACCTTC.

The chain employs TRBV20-1 and TRBJ2-7; D may be TRBD1 (6 bases). Trimming removed 2 bases at V and 2 bases at J, with 19 bases between. The germline V gene has CDR1 DFQATT and CDR2 SNEGSKA (reference sequence). The CDR3 is made up of 16 amino acids. CDR3 region: CSARSLDSIAAYEQYF. The CDR3 DNA reads as TGCAGTGCTAGAAGCCTGGACAGTATCGCCGCCTACGAGCAGTACTTC.

The chain employs TRBV25-1 and TRBJ1-2; TRBD1 matches at 9 bases. This CDR3 contains 16 residues. Looked up from germline, CDR1 is MGHDK and CDR2 is SYGVNS. V shed 0 bases, J shed 4 bases, and the junction held 6 bases outside the gene matches. The CDR3 loop reads CASSEYTGQGGYGYTF. In DNA form, the CDR3 reads TGTGCCAGCAGTGAATACACGGGACAGGGAGGCTATGGCTACACCTTC.

The chain joins TRBV15 to TRBJ2-3; TRBD2 matches 7 bases. This CDR3 region has 17 residues. Germline V gives CDR1 LNHNV, CDR2 YYDKDF (reference sequence). Unmatched junction bases numbered 13, after V lost 3 bases and J lost 4 bases. The CDR3, as DNA: TGTGCCACCAGCAGTTACCCCGGCGGGAGTGGGGCAGATACGCAGTATTTT. Protein sequence: CATSSYPGGSGADTQYF.

The chain employs TRBV19 and TRBJ2-7; D remains unclear. The CDR3 covers 14 residues. With 4 bases removed from V and 6 bases from J, the gap between germline ends came to 16 bases. Germline V gives CDR1 LNHDA, CDR2 SQIVND (reference sequence). This CDR3 reads CASSRVLFLSEQYF. CDR3 DNA sequence: TGTGCCAGTAGTAGAGTCCTCTTTCTAAGCGAGCAGTACTTC. The full variable domain, with the rest looked up from reference TRBV19 and TRBJ2-7, is DGGITQSPKYLFRKEGQNVTLSCEQNLNHDAMYWYRQDPGQGLRLIYYSQIVNDFQKGDIAEGYSVSREKKESFPLTVTSAQKNPTAFYLCASSRVLFLSEQYFGPGTRLTVT.

This clonotype was detected only a few times. The rearrangement links TRBV7-7 to TRBJ2-5; D is possibly TRBD2 (7 bases). There are 12 residues in the CDR3. V was clipped by 11 bases and J by 5 bases, with 15 bases between them. The germline CDR1 and CDR2 sequences are SSHAT and FNYEAQ (reference sequence). CDR3: CAVLGGAETQYF. DNA of the CDR3: TGTGCCGTTCTTGGGGGGGCGGAGACCCAGTACTTC.

This clonotype showed up just once. CDR3 nucleotides: TGTGCCAGCAGCATGCCGGGAGGAGATTCACCCCTCCACTTT. Encoded protein: CASSMPGGDSPLHF. This chain uses TRBV7-6 with TRBJ1-6; the D is unclear. The CDR3 runs 14 residues. Per the germline V gene, CDR1 is SGHVS and CDR2 is FNYEAQ. Trimming pared 5 bases from V and 8 bases from J, leaving 13 bases between.

This clonotype showed up many times. The V gene is TRBV11-2, the J gene TRBJ1-2, with D tentatively TRBD1 (6 bases). CDR3 size: 20 residues. Trimming removed 0 bases from V and 2 bases from J, with 25 bases in between. Germline-derived CDR1 and CDR2 are SGHAT and FQNNGV. The CDR3 spells CASSLDRVGTGPNLNYGYTF. CDR3 bases: TGTGCCAGCAGCTTAGATCGAGTGGGAACAGGGCCAAACCTAAACTATGGCTACACCTTC.